This TCR beta chain was observed in a study of early T cells in non-severe SARS-CoV-2 infection. Whole-study context: Sequencing of unsorted whole blood was done on bulk RNA, leaving chains unpaired. Study conclusions and caveats: VDJdb-based matching was biased toward anti-spike CD8 responses and missed private and CD4 specificities.

Each single cDNA molecule received a unique molecular identifier. One entry per CDR3 protein results from TCRdb running MiXCR on the 5' RACE reads. The sample has fewer than 65,000 distinct CDR3 sequences, 7.5% to 9.5% seen once. Worth noting for this clonotype: As yet, its antigen is unknown.

This clonotype was obtained from an adult who was a healthcare worker with PCR-confirmed SARS-CoV-2 infection or an uninfected control (not recorded which). The sample consisted of whole blood, taken at baseline.

The chain's CDR3 is CSAVGQSYIQYF. In DNA, the CDR3 is TGCAGTGCTGTCGGACAGAGTTACATTCAGTACTTC. The V and J genes are TRBV20-1 and TRBJ2-4; a weak D match, TRBD1 (6 bases). With 5 bases removed from V and 8 bases from J, the gap between germline ends came to 13 bases. CDR1 is DFQATT, CDR2 SNEGSKA, per germline (reference sequence). CDR3 size: 12 residues.